This T cell receptor delta chain was observed in a study of Vδ1+ human thymocytes. RNA was extracted from the cells and then reverse transcribed. The CDR3 regions were amplified by multiplex PCR from V-gene primers to a constant-region primer. TCRdb reapplied CATT to the multiplex PCR reads. This sample has 54,000 or so delta-chain clones; around a sixth occur once, and the top ten carry 0.5%. Trimming took 1 base from V and 0 from J; bases not matched to a gene: 8. Germline loops: CDR1 TSWWSYY, CDR2 QGS. CDR3 size: 17 residues. Whole-study findings and limits: Highly polyclonal TRG and TRD repertoires with Gaussian CDR3 length distributions appeared in thymus.

This clone was seen more than once but under ten times. Its matching antigen is unknown. Material for sequencing was Vdelta1+ gamma-delta thymocytes from the thymus. The sample's subset: FACS-sorted CD3+ TCRalphabeta- TCRVdelta1+ TCRVdelta2- thymocytes. The rearrangement links TRDV1 to TRDJ1, with 7 bases fitting TRDD3. The receptor's source is a boy in the first two years of life who had congenital heart surgery. The CDR3 loop is CALGEHKGGSYTDKLIF. DNA for the CDR3: TGTGCTCTTGGGGAACACAAGGGGGGATCGTACACCGATAAACTCATCTTT.